This T cell receptor beta chain was profiled in a study of CD4 T cells in relation to SARS-CoV-2 and coronaviruses. Study background: Negative control cultures got HIV-1 Nef peptides or no peptide.

Sequenced by immunoSEQ multiplex PCR; TCRdb stores in-frame clones only, minus some. Of approximately 20,000 clones detected, 70% to 80% appear once; the ten largest clones hold less than 20%. This clone occurred a few times. The antigen is unknown. Study-level results: The cross-reactivity analysis covered only spike protein, not other viral proteins.

The unexposed donors gave CD4+ T cells in 2011-2018, prior to COVID-19. After nine to ten days of culture, CD4+ T cells were isolated. This CDR3 has 15 amino acids. The germline V gene encodes CDR1 SGHRS and CDR2 YFSETQ. J gave up 7 bases and V 0 bases, and 6 bases lay outside the gene matches. The V and J genes are TRBV5-1 and TRBJ2-7; 11 bases match TRBD1. The receptor's source is a human donor in good health. The sample was CD4+ T cells from PBMCs, cultured in vitro. This chain's CDR3 is CASSLEGQGAREQYF. Written as DNA, the CDR3 is TGCGCCAGCAGCTTGGAAGGACAGGGGGCTCGGGAGCAGTACTTC.